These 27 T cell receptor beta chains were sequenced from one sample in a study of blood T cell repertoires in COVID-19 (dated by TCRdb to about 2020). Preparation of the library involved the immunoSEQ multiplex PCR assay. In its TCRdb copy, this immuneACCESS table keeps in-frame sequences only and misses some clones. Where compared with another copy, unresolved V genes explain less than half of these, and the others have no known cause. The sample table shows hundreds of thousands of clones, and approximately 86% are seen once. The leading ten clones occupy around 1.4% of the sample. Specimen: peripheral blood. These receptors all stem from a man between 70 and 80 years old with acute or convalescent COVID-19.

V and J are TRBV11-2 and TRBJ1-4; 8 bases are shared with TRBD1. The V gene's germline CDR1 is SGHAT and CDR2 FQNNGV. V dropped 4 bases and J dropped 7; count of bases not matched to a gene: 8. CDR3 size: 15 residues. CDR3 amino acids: CASSSTGTGPEKLFF. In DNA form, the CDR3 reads TGTGCCAGCAGCTCCACCGGGACAGGCCCTGAAAAACTGTTTTTT.

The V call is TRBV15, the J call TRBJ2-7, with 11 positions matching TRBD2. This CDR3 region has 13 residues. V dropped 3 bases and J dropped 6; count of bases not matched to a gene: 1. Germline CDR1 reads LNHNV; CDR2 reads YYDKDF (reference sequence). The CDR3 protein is CATSRGLAVEQYF. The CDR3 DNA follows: TGTGCCACCAGCAGGGGACTAGCGGTCGAGCAGTACTTC.

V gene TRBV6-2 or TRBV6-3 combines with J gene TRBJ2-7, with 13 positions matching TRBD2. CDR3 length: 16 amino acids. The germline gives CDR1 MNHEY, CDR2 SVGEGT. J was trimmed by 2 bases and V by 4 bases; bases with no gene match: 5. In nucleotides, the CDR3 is TGTGCCAGCAGTTCTCACGGGACTAGCGGGACCTACGAGCAGTACTTC. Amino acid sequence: CASSSHGTSGTYEQYF.

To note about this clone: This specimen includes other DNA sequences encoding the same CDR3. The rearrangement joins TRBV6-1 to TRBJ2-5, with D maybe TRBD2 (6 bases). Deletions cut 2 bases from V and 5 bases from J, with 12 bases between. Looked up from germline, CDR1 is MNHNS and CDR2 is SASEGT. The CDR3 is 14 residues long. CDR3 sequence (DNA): TGTGCCAGCAGTGAACAGGGAGGTGGGGAGACCCAGTACTTC. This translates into CASSEQGGGETQYF.

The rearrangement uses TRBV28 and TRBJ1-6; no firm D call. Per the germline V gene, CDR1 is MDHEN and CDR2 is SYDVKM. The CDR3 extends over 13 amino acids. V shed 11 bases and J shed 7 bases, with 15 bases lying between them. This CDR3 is CAGRFGRNSPLHF. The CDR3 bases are TGTGCCGGCCGGTTCGGGAGGAATTCACCCCTCCACTTT.

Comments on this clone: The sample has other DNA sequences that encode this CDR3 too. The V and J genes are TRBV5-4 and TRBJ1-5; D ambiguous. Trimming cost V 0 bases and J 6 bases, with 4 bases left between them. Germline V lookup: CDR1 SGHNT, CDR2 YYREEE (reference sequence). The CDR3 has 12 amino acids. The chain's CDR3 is CASSLDSQPQHF. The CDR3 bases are TGTGCCAGCAGCTTGGATAGTCAGCCCCAGCATTTT.

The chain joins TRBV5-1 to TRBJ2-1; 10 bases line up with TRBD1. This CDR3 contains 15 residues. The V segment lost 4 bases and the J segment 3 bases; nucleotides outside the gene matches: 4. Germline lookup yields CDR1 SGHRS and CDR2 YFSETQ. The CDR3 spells CASSQTGGSYNEQFF. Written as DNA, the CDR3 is TGCGCCAGCAGCCAGACAGGGGGCAGCTACAATGAGCAGTTCTTC.

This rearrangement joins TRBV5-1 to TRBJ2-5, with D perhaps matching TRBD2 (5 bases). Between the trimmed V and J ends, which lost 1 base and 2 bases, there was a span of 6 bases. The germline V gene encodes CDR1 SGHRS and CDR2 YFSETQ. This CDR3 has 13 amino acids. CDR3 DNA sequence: TGCGCCAGCAGCTTGACTAGACAAGAGACCCAGTACTTC. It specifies CASSLTRQETQYF.

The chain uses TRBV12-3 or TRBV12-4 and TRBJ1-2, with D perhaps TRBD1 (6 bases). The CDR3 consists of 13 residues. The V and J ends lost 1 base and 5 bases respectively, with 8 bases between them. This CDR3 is CASSLEDRYGYTF. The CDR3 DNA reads TGTGCCAGCAGTTTAGAGGACAGATATGGCTACACCTTC.

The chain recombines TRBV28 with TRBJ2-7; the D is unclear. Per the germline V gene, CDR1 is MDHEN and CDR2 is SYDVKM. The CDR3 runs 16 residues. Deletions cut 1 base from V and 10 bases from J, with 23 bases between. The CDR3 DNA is TGTGCCAGCAGTTTATCGGGTAAAGTACTCGGTTGGATTCAGTACTTC. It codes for CASSLSGKVLGWIQYF.

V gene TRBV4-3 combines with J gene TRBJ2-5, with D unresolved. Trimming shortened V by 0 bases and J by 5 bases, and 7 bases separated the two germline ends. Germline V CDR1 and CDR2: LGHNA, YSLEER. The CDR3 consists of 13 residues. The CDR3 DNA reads TGCGCCAGCAGCCAAGAGCGTTACGAGACCCAGTACTTC. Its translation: CASSQERYETQYF.

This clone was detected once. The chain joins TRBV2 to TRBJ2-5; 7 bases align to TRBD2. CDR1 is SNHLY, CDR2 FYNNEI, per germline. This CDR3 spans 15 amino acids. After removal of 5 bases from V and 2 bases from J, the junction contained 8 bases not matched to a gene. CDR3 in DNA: TGTGCCAGCAGTCGCGCGAGCGGGGAGCAAGAGACCCAGTACTTC. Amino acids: CASSRASGEQETQYF.

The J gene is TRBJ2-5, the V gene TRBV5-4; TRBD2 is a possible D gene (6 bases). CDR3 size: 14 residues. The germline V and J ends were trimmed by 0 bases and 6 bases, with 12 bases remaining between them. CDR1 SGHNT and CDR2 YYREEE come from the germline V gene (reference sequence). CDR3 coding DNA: TGTGCCAGCAGCTTGGGAGGCGGGGAACAGACCCAGTACTTC. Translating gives CASSLGGGEQTQYF. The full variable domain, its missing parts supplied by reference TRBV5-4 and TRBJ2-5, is ETGVTQSPTHLIKTRGQQVTLRCSSQSGHNTVSWYQQALGQGPQFIFQYYREEENGRGNFPPRFSGLQFPNYSSELNVNALELDDSALYLCASSLGGGEQTQYFGPGTRLLVL.

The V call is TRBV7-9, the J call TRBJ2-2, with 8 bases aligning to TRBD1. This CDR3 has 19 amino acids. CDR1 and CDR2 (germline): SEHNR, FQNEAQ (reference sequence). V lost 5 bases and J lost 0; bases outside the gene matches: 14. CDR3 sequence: CASSPITGQGSANTGELFF. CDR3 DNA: TGTGCCAGCAGCCCCATTACCGGACAGGGATCTGCGAACACCGGGGAGCTGTTTTTT.

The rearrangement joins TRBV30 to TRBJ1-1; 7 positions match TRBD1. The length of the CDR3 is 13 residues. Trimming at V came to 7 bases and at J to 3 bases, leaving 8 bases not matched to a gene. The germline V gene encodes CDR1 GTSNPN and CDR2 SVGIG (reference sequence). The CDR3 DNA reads TGTGCCTACCAAGGGGGCTTCGACACTGAAGCTTTCTTT. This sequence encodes CAYQGGFDTEAFF.

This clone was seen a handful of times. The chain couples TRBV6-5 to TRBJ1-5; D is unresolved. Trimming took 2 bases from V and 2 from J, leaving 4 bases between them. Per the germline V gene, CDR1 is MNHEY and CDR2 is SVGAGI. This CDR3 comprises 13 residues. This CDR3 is CASSYRGNQPQHF. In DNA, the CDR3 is TGTGCCAGCAGTTACCGCGGCAATCAGCCCCAGCATTTT.

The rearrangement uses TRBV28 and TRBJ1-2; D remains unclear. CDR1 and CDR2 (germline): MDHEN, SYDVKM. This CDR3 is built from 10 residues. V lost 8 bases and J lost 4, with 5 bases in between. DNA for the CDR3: TGTGCCAGCCTACCCTATGGCTACACCTTC. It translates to CASLPYGYTF.

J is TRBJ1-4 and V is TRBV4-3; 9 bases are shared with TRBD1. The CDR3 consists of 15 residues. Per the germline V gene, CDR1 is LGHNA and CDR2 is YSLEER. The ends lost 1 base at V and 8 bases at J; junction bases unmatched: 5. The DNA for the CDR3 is TGCGCCAGCAGCCAAGCGCCGGGACAGGGAGAAAAACTGTTTTTT. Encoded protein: CASSQAPGQGEKLFF.

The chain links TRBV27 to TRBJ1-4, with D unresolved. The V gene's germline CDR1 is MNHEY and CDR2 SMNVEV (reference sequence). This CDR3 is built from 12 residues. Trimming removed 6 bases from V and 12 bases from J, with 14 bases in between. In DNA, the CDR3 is TGTGCCAGCAGGGGTATACGGGATGAACTGTTTTTT. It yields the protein CASRGIRDELFF.

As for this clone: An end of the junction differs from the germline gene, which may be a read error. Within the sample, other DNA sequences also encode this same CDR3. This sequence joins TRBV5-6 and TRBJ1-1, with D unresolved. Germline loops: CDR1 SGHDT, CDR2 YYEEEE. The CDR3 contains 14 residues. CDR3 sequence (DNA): TGTGCTAGCAGCTTCATAGGAGGAGTTACTGAAGCTTTCTTT. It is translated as CASSFIGGVTEAFF.

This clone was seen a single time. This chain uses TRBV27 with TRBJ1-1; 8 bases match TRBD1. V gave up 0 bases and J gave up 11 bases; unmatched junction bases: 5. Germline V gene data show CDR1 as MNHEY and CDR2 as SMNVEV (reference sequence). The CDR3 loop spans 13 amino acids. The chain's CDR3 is CASSLSQGARAFF. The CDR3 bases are TGTGCCAGCAGTTTATCTCAGGGGGCTCGGGCTTTCTTT.

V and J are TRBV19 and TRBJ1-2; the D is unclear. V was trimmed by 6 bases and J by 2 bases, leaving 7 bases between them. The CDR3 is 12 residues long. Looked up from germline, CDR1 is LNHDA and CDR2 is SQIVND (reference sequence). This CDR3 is CASRNSNYGYTF. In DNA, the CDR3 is TGTGCCAGTAGAAATTCGAACTATGGCTACACCTTC.

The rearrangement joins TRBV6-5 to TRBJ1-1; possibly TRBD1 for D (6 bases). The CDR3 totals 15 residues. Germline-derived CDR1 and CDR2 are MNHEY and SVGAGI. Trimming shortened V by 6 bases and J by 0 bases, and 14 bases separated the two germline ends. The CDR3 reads CASRKADRVNTEAFF. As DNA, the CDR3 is TGTGCCAGCAGAAAGGCGGACAGAGTGAACACTGAAGCTTTCTTT.

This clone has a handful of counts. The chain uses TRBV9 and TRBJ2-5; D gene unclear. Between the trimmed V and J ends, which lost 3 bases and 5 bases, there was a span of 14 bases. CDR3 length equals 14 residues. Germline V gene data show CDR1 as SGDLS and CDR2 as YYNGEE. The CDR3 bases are TGTGCCAGCAGCGATCACTATGCCCGGGAGACCCAGTACTTC. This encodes CASSDHYARETQYF.

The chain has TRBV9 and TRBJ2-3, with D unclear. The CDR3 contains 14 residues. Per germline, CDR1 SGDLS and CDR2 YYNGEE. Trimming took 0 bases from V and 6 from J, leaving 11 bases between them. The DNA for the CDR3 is TGTGCCAGCAGCGTAGCTCGTCCCGAGGATACGCAGTATTTT. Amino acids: CASSVARPEDTQYF.

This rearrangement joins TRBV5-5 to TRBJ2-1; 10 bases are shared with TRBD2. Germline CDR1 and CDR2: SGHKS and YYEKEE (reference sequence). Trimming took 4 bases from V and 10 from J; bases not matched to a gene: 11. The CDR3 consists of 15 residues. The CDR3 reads CASSPGLAFFLEQFF. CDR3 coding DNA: TGTGCCAGCAGCCCGGGACTAGCGTTTTTTCTAGAGCAGTTCTTC.

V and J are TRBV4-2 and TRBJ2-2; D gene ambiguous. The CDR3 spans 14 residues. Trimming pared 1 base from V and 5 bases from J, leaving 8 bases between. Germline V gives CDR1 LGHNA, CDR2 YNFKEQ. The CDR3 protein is CASSQGIHTGELFF. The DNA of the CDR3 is TGTGCCAGCAGCCAAGGCATACATACCGGGGAGCTGTTTTTT.